The rows below give T cell receptor beta chains drawn from one sample of a study of CD8+ T cells in alopecia areata. The protocol was immunoSEQ multiplex PCR, while the TCRdb copy is restricted to in-frame clones and leaves out a portion. The sample lists over 150,000 clones, over 55% seen once, with more than 1.5% in the top ten. Sequencing was performed on CD4+ T cells sorted from blood, taken at week 0. The source of these receptors is a human donor with alopecia areata. The CDR3 runs from the conserved cysteine through the conserved F or W. Each record gives: clone size, V gene, D gene, J gene, CDR3 protein, CDR3 DNA. A D gene is named only where the DNA matches it firmly. Some rows mark clone size as missing; the rest say once, few, many or name a class of expanded clone.

>.|TRBV11-3|.|TRBJ1-1
CASSGFGNTEAFF
TGTGCCAGCTCAGGTTTTGGGAACACTGAAGCTTTCTTT
>.|TRBV2|TRBD1|TRBJ1-2
CASSGGQANYGYTF
TGTGCCAGCAGTGGAGGACAGGCCAACTATGGCTACACCTTC
>few|TRBV29-1|.|TRBJ2-3
CSGTGLDGTDTQYF
TGCAGCGGAACAGGGTTGGACGGCACAGATACGCAGTATTTT
>.|TRBV29-1|TRBD1|TRBJ2-4
CSVPRGTGVRQYF
TGCAGCGTTCCAAGGGGGACAGGGGTTAGGCAGTACTTC
>.|TRBV6-1|TRBD2|TRBJ2-2
CASTRTSGGPGELFF
TGTGCCAGCACTAGGACTAGCGGGGGGCCCGGGGAGCTGTTTTTT
>.|TRBV19|TRBD1|TRBJ2-2
CASTLIRGLSGELFF
TGTGCCAGTACCCTCATCAGGGGGCTCTCCGGGGAGCTGTTTTTT
>.|TRBV7-8|.|TRBJ1-1
CASSLPRTSNTEAFF
TGTGCCAGCAGCTTACCCCGGACCTCAAACACTGAAGCTTTCTTT
>.|TRBV29-1|.|TRBJ1-2
CSVIGPGGYTF
TGCAGCGTTATTGGCCCAGGGGGCTACACCTTC
>few|TRBV29-1|.|TRBJ2-1
CSVEIGGRPYNEQFF
TGCAGCGTTGAAATAGGCGGGCGGCCCTACAATGAGCAGTTCTTC
>once|TRBV6-6|.|TRBJ1-6
CASSYSPNVNSPLHF
TGTGCCAGCAGTTACTCACCGAATGTTAATTCACCCCTCCACTTT
>once|TRBV7-9|TRBD2|TRBJ2-3
CASSLVQGLLTSSTDTQYF
TGTGCCAGCAGCTTAGTTCAGGGACTACTGACTTCTAGCACAGATACGCAGTATTTT
>.|TRBV5-6|.|TRBJ2-7
CASSAEGYEQYF
TGTGCCAGCAGTGCCGAGGGGTACGAGCAGTACTTC
>.|TRBV7-2|.|TRBJ2-7
CASSLVGFSSYEQYF
TGTGCCAGCAGCTTAGTAGGCTTTAGCTCCTACGAGCAGTACTTC
>.|TRBV30|.|TRBJ1-1
CAFVFRTEAFF
TGTGCTTTTGTTTTCCGTACTGAAGCTTTCTTT
>once|TRBV29-1|.|TRBJ2-7
CSVERTGRSTYEQYF
TGCAGCGTTGAACGAACAGGACGGTCGACCTACGAGCAGTACTTC
>.|TRBV30|TRBD1|TRBJ1-4
CAWDRATNEKLFF
TGTGCCTGGGACAGGGCAACTAATGAAAAACTGTTTTTT
>.|TRBV29-1|TRBD1|TRBJ1-2
CSVTARGSDYGYTF
TGCAGCGTTACTGCCAGGGGGTCGGACTATGGCTACACCTTC
>.|TRBV13|.|TRBJ1-4
CASSLGGASTNEKLFF
TGTGCCAGCAGCTTAGGCGGGGCATCAACTAATGAAAAACTGTTTTTT
>.|TRBV30|TRBD1|TRBJ2-5
CAWSQGGETQYF
TGTGCCTGGAGTCAAGGGGGCGAGACCCAGTACTTC
>.|TRBV29-1|TRBD1|TRBJ1-3
CSVDQGRGSGNTIYF
TGCAGCGTTGATCAGGGCAGGGGGTCTGGAAACACCATATATTTT
>few|TRBV29-1|.|TRBJ2-5
CSVEDAASETQYF
TGCAGCGTTGAAGATGCGGCATCAGAGACCCAGTACTTC
>.|TRBV18|.|TRBJ2-6
CASSPRAVAISGANVLTF
TGTGCCAGCTCACCACGAGCAGTAGCTATCTCTGGGGCCAACGTCCTGACTTTC
>.|TRBV29-1|.|TRBJ2-7
CSVVGADEQYF
TGCAGCGTTGTTGGGGCAGACGAGCAGTACTTC
>.|TRBV4-3|.|TRBJ2-7
CASSQEDGYEQYF
TGCGCCAGCAGCCAAGAAGATGGCTACGAGCAGTACTTC
>once|TRBV20-1|.|TRBJ2-1
CSPSRNEQFF
TGCAGTCCGTCAAGGAATGAGCAGTTCTTC
>.|TRBV4-3|TRBD1|TRBJ2-7
CASSQETGPYEQYF
TGCGCCAGCAGCCAAGAGACAGGGCCCTACGAGCAGTACTTC
>.|TRBV29-1|.|TRBJ2-3
CSVLTLITDTQYF
TGCAGCGTTCTCACCCTTATCACAGATACGCAGTATTTT
>.|TRBV4-3|.|TRBJ2-1
CASSQDVTSNEQFF
TGCGCCAGCAGCCAAGACGTGACTAGCAATGAGCAGTTCTTC
>.|TRBV30|.|TRBJ2-3
CAWSVDAGGDTQYF
TGTGCCTGGAGTGTAGACGCCGGAGGAGATACGCAGTATTTT
>.|TRBV5-6|TRBD1|TRBJ1-2
CASSFWTGNKGDYGYTF
TGTGCCAGCAGCTTCTGGACAGGGAACAAGGGGGACTATGGCTACACCTTC
>.|TRBV30|.|TRBJ2-1
CAWSSEQGFWNEQFF
TGTGCCTGGAGTTCAGAACAGGGCTTCTGGAATGAGCAGTTCTTC
>.|TRBV5-6|.|TRBJ1-2
CASSLVQGNYGYTF
TGTGCCAGCAGCTTGGTTCAGGGGAACTATGGCTACACCTTC
>.|TRBV18|.|TRBJ2-7
CASSPTPGFEQYF
TGTGCCAGCTCACCAACTCCAGGGTTCGAGCAGTACTTC
>few|TRBV4-3|.|TRBJ2-1
CASSQDTGHNEQFF
TGCGCCAGCAGCCAAGATACCGGACACAATGAGCAGTTCTTC
>.|TRBV2|.|TRBJ1-2
CASSEQQANYGYTF
TGTGCCAGCAGTGAACAACAGGCAAACTATGGCTACACCTTC
>.|TRBV25-1|.|TRBJ2-7
CASSGLRDQYF
TGTGCCAGCAGTGGGCTCCGGGACCAGTACTTC
>.|TRBV29-1|.|TRBJ1-4
CSVEGGAGEKLFF
TGCAGCGTTGAAGGTGGGGCTGGGGAAAAACTGTTTTTT
>once|TRBV27|.|TRBJ1-2
CASSTGRDGYTF
TGTGCCAGCAGTACTGGCAGGGATGGCTACACCTTC
>.|TRBV2|TRBD1|TRBJ1-2
CASSEGQLEGYTF
TGTGCCAGCAGTGAGGGACAGTTGGAGGGCTACACCTTC
>.|TRBV29-1|.|TRBJ2-2
CSVVSPTGELFF
TGCAGCGTTGTATCGCCCACCGGGGAGCTGTTTTTT
>.|TRBV30|.|TRBJ1-2
CAWTRGDGYTF
TGTGCCTGGACCCGAGGAGATGGCTACACCTTC
>.|TRBV9|.|TRBJ1-2
CASGGTDGYTF
TGTGCCAGCGGGGGAACAGATGGCTACACCTTC
>.|TRBV5-1|.|TRBJ2-1
CASSLGPAVSYNEQFF
TGCGCCAGCAGCTTGGGTCCTGCTGTCTCCTACAATGAGCAGTTCTTC
>.|TRBV30|.|TRBJ2-6
CAWSSLLSGANVLTF
TGTGCCTGGAGCAGTCTCCTCTCTGGGGCCAACGTCCTGACTTTC